This T cell receptor (beta chain) was obtained from a study of blood T cell repertoires in COVID-19. Study overall: Donors in the United States, Italy and Spain gave samples during acute or convalescent COVID-19. T cells, B-cell-depleted T cells, or PBMCs provided the cDNA or gDNA that served as material.

While infection was still active, Seattle patients were enrolled and then followed longitudinally. This clone was picked up one time. This CDR3 has 14 residues. The germline CDR1 and CDR2 sequences are MGHDK and SYGVNS. V lost 8 bases, J lost 2 bases, and 15 bases lay in between. Authors' processing steps: Researchers report that nucleated cell counts were estimated from reference gene primer amplification. TCRdb's copy holds only in-frame clones and misses some; the assay was immunoSEQ multiplex PCR. The V and J calls and clone size come from that table; D and trimming were worked out from the DNA. The profile shows almost 350,000 clones, roughly 89% of them singletons.

The TCR was taken from an older woman with COVID-19, enrolled during active disease. The sample consisted of peripheral blood. The chain recombines TRBV25-1 with TRBJ1-1; TRBD1 is a possible D gene (5 bases). The CDR3 region is CASGAVFSNTEAFF. DNA of the CDR3: TGTGCCAGCGGGGCAGTGTTTTCAAACACTGAAGCTTTCTTT.